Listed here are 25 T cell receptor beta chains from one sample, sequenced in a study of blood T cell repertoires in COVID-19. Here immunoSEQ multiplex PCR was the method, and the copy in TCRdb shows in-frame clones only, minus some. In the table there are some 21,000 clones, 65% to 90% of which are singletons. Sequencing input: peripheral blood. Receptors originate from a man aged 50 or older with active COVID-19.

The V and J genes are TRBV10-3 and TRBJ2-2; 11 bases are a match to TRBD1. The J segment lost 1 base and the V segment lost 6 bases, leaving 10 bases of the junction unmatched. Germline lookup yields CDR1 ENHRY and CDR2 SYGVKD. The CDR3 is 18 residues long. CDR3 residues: CAISSGQGGFWNTGELFF. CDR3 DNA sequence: TGTGCCATCAGCTCGGGACAGGGGGGTTTCTGGAACACCGGGGAGCTGTTTTTT.

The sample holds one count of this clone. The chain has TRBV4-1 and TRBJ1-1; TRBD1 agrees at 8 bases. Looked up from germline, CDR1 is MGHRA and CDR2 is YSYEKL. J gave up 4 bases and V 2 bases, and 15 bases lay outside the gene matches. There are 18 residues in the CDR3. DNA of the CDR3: TGCGCCAGCAGCCAACACGACAGGGGTCTCATAATGGGCACTGAAGCTTTCTTT. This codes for CASSQHDRGLIMGTEAFF.

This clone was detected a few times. The CDR3 DNA reads TGTGCCAGCAGTGAAGCGGAGGCAGCGAAAGAGACCCAGTACTTC. Amino acid sequence: CASSEAEAAKETQYF. V is TRBV6-1 and J is TRBJ2-5, with a tentative D call TRBD2 (5 bases). V was pared by 0 bases and J by 3 bases, with 11 bases between. The CDR3 contains 15 residues. CDR1 and CDR2 from the germline V gene are MNHNS and SASEGT.

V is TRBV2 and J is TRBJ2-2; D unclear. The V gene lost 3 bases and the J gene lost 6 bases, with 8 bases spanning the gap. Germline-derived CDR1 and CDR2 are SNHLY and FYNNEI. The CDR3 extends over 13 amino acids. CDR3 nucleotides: TGTGCCAGCAGTGACGCGACACCCGGGGAGCTGTTTTTT. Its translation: CASSDATPGELFF. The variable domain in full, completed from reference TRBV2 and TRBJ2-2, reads EPEVTQTPSHQVTQMGQEVILRCVPISNHLYFYWYRQILGQKVEFLVSFYNNEISEKSEIFDDQFSVERPDGSNFTLKIRSTKLEDSAMYFCASSDATPGELFFGEGSRLTVL.

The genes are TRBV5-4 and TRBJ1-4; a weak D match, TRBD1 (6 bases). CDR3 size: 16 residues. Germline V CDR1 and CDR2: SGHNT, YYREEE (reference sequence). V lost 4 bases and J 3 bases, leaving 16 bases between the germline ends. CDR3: CASSPGGWGANEKLFF. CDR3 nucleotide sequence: TGTGCCAGCAGCCCGGGGGGCTGGGGAGCTAATGAAAAACTGTTTTTT.

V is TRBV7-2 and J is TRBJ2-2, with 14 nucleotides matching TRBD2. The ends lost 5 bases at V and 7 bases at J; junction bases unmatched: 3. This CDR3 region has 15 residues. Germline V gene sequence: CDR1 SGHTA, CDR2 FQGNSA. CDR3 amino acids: CASSQGTSGGGELFF. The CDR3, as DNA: TGTGCCAGCAGCCAAGGGACTAGCGGGGGCGGGGAGCTGTTTTTT.

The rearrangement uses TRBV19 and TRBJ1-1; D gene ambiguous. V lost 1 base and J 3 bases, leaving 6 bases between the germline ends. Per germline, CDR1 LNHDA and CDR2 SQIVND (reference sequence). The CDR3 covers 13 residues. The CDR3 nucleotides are TGTGCCAGTAGTATAGGTCAGGACACTGAAGCTTTCTTT. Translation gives CASSIGQDTEAFF. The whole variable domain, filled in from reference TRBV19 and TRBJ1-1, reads DGGITQSPKYLFRKEGQNVTLSCEQNLNHDAMYWYRQDPGQGLRLIYYSQIVNDFQKGDIAEGYSVSREKKESFPLTVTSAQKNPTAFYLCASSIGQDTEAFFGQGTRLTVV.

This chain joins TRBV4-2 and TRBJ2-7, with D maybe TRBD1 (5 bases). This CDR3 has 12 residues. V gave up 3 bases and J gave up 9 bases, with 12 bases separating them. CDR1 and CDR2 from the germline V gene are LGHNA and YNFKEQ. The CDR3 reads CASSQTDSVQYF. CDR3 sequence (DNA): TGTGCCAGCAGCCAGACAGACTCCGTGCAGTACTTC.

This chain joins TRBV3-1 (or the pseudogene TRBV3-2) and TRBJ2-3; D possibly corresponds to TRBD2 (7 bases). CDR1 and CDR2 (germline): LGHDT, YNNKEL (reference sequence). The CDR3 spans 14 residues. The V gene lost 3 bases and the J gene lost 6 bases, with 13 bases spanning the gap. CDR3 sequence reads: CASSQGGASDTQYF. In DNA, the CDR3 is TGTGCCAGCAGCCAGGGGGGGGCCTCGGATACGCAGTATTTT.

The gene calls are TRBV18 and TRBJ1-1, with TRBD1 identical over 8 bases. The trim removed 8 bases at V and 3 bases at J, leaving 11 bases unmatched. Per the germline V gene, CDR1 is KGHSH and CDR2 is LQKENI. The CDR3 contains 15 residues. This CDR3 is CASGPAGGLDTEAFF. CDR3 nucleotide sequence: TGTGCCAGCGGACCAGCAGGGGGCCTGGACACTGAAGCTTTCTTT.

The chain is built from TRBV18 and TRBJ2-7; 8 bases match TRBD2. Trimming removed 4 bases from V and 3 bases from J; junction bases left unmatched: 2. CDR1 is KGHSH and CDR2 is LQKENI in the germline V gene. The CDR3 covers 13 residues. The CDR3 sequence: CASSRLAHYEQYF. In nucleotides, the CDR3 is TGTGCCAGCTCACGACTAGCGCACTACGAGCAGTACTTC.

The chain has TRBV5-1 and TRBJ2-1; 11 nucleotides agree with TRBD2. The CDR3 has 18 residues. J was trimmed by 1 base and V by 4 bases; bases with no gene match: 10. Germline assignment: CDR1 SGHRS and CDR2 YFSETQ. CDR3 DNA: TGCGCCAGCAGCCTAATGACTAGCGGGGTCGGTTCCTACAATGAGCAGTTCTTC. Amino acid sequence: CASSLMTSGVGSYNEQFF.

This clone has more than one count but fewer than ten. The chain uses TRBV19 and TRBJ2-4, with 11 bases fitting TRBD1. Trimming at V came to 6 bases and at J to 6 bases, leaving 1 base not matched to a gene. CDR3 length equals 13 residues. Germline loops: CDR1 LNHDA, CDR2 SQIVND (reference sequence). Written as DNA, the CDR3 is TGTGCCAGTAGCGGGACAGGGGGAAACATTCAGTACTTC. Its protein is CASSGTGGNIQYF.

The CDR3 is CASRKTGDRNQPQHF. The CDR3 region has the DNA TGTGCCAGCAGGAAGACAGGGGATCGCAATCAGCCCCAGCATTTT. J is TRBJ1-5 and V is TRBV2; 8 nucleotides match TRBD1. Per germline, CDR1 SNHLY and CDR2 FYNNEI. Trimming removed 6 bases from V and 2 bases from J; junction bases left unmatched: 6. The length of the CDR3 is 15 residues.

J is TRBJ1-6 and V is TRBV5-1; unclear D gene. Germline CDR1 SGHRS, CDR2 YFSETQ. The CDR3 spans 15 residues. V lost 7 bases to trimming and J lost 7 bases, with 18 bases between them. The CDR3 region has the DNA TGCGCCAGCTCCTCCGGGAGGGCGGGGAATTCACCCCTCCACTTT. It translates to CASSSGRAGNSPLHF.

CDR3 protein: CASSRFYRDSYNEKLFF. The CDR3 DNA reads TGCGCCAGCAGCCGTTTCTATCGGGACAGCTATAATGAAAAACTGTTTTTT. The rearrangement uses TRBV4-3 and TRBJ1-4; 7 bases fit TRBD1. The length of the CDR3 is 17 residues. Per the germline V gene, CDR1 is LGHNA and CDR2 is YSLEER. J lost 4 bases, V lost 4 bases, and 12 bases had no gene match.

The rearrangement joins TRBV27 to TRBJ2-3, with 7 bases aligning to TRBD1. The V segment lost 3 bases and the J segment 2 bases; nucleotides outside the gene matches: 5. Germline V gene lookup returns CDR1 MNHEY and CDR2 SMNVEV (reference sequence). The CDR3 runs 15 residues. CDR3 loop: CASSLNQGVTDTQYF. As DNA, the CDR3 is TGTGCCAGCAGTTTGAACCAGGGGGTCACAGATACGCAGTATTTT.

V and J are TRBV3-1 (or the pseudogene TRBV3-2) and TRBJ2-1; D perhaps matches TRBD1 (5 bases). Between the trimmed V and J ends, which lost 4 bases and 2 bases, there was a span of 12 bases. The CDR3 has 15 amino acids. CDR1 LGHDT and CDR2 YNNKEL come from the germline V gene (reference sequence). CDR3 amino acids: CASSPRTRPYNEQFF. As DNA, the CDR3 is TGTGCCAGCAGCCCTCGGACACGCCCCTACAATGAGCAGTTCTTC.

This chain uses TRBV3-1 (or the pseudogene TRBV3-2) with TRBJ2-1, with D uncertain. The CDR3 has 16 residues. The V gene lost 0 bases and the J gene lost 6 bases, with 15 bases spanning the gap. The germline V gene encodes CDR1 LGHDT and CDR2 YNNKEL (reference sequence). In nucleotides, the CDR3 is TGTGCCAGCAGCCAAGATCTGGCAGATGGCCCCAATGAGCAGTTCTTC. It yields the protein CASSQDLADGPNEQFF.

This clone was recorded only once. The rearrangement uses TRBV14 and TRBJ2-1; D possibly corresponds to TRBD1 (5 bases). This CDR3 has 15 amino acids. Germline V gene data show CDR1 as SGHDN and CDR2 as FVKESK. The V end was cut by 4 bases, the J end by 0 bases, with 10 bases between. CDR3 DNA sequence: TGTGCCAGCAGCCTGACAGCCAGCTCCTACAATGAGCAGTTCTTC. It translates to CASSLTASSYNEQFF. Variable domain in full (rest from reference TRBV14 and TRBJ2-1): EAGVTQFPSHSVIEKGQTVTLRCDPISGHDNLYWYRRVMGKEIKFLLHFVKESKQDESGMPNNRFLAERTGGTYSTLKVQPAELEDSGVYFCASSLTASSYNEQFFGPGTRLTVL.

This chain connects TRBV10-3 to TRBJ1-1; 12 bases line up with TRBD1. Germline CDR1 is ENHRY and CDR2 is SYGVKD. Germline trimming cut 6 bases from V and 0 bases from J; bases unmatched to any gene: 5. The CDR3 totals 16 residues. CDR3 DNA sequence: TGTGCCATCAGCTCCGGGACAGGGGGCATGAACACTGAAGCTTTCTTT. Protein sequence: CAISSGTGGMNTEAFF.

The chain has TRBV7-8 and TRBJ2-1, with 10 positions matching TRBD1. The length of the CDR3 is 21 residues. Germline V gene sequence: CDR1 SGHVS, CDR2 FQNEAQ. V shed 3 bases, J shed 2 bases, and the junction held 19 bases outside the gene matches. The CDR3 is CASSLRVRDRGLRGTYNEQFF. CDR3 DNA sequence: TGTGCCAGCAGCTTGAGGGTGCGTGACAGGGGGCTCCGGGGAACCTACAATGAGCAGTTCTTC.

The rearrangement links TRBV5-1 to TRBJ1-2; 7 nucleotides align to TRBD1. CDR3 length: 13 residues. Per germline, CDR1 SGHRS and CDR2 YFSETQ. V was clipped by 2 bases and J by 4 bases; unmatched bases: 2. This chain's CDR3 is CASSLGTVYGYTF. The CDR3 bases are TGCGCCAGCAGCTTAGGGACAGTCTATGGCTACACCTTC.

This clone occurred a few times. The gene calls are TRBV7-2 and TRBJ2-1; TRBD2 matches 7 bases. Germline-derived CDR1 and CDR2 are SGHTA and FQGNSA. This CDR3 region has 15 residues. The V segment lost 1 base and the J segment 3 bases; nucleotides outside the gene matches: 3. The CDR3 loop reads CASSLVGGYYNEQFF. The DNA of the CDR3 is TGTGCCAGCAGCTTAGTCGGGGGGTACTACAATGAGCAGTTCTTC.

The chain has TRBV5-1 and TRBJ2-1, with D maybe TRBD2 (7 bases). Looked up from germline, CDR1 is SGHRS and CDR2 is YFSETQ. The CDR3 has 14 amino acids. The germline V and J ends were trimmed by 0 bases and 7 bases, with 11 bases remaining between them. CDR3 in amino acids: CASSLEAGANEQFF. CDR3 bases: TGCGCCAGCAGCTTGGAGGCGGGGGCGAATGAGCAGTTCTTC. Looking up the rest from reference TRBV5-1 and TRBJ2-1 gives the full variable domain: KAGVTQTPRYLIKTRGQQVTLSCSPISGHRSVSWYQQTPGQGLQFLFEYFSETQRNKGNFPGRFSGRQFSNSRSEMNVSTLELGDSALYLCASSLEAGANEQFFGPGTRLTVL.